This paragraph covers one TCR beta chain sequence. The antigen it recognizes is unknown. The sample holds no much larger clone one base away, and base qualities are not on file. Patients with autoimmune disease history or receiving systemic immunosuppression were excluded from the trial. Peripheral blood for TCR sequencing was collected from all dose cohorts at baseline, on cycle 4 day 1, and on cycle 7 day 1. Samples came from an open-label, multicenter, first-in-human phase I dose-escalation trial of ivuxolimab. The trial enrolled adults with locally advanced or metastatic head and neck squamous cell, hepatocellular, melanoma or renal cell carcinoma. Before TCR sequencing, CD4+ T cells and CD8+ T cells from peripheral blood were sorted into separate populations. These data originate in a study of OX40 agonist ivuxolimab in advanced cancers. With regard to the full study: Ivuxolimab, which targeted the costimulatory receptor OX40 (CD134), was an agonistic, fully human IgG2 monoclonal antibody. In the dose-escalation cohort, more than 80% of patients were male, and the mean age was roughly 56 years with a range of roughly 20 to 79. Three dose-escalation patients achieved partial responses, one with hepatocellular carcinoma and two with cutaneous melanoma. Patients were allowed to have had prior anti-PD-1, anti-PD-L1 or anti-CTLA-4 therapy, and roughly 40% of the dose-escalation patients had previously received checkpoint inhibitors. Of the 52 patients in dose escalation, around 19 had hepatocellular carcinoma, about 15 had melanoma, 9 had renal cell carcinoma and 9 had head and neck cancer. The purpose of peripheral TCRbeta sequencing was to test whether ivuxolimab changed TCR sequence diversity and led to clonal T-cell expansion. The paper covers the monotherapy dose-escalation part of the phase I ivuxolimab trial, which included N of about 56 patients. Intravenous ivuxolimab was administered to patients every 2 weeks at six dose levels: 0.01, 0.1, 0.3, 1.5, 3 and 10 mg/kg.

For CDR1 and CDR2, the germline V gene (reference sequence) lists SEHNR and FQNEAQ. The CDR3 holds 14 amino acids from the cysteine to the phenylalanine. Just the 42-base CDR3 DNA is kept, in frame starting at base 1. V and J are truncated by 0 bases and 3 bases respectively, leaving an intervening sequence of 8 bases. Overall study outcomes, separate from this receptor: In partial responders in the 0.1-3.0 mg/kg groups, normalized peripheral clonal expansion was found to be among the lowest, especially among CD8+ T cells. On average, CD8+ T cells showed more expanded clones than CD4+ T cells after ivuxolimab. At doses of 0.1 to 3.0 mg/kg, clonal expansion of both CD4+ and CD8+ blood T cells was observed from baseline to week 6. Low levels of normalized T-cell clonal expansion were also seen in some patients who did not respond. Antigen specificity was not determined for the clonally expanded peripheral T cells.

To sequence the TCRbeta CDR3 region, genomic DNA was isolated from the sorted cells. TCRbeta CDR3 regions were sequenced using the immunoSEQ Assay. TCRdb holds this immuneACCESS table with in-frame rearrangements only. Some clones are missing; in checked studies, unresolved V genes explain under half, and the rest has no known cause. Within this sample are around 55,000 clones, with around 88% of them counted one time only. Roughly 13% of the sample goes to the ten largest clones. The sample here was CD4+ or CD8+ T cells sorted from blood, taken in a trial of the OX40 agonist ivuxolimab. The receptor comes from an adult with an advanced solid tumor such as melanoma, head and neck, liver or kidney cancer. The sequence is built from TRBV7-9 and TRBJ1-2; no confident D gene assignment can be made. The CDR3 is CASSLASQDYGYTF. The bases read TGTGCCAGCAGCTTAGCGAGTCAGGACTATGGCTACACCTTC.